The rows below give T cell receptor beta chains drawn from one sample of a study of T cells in localized non-small cell lung cancer. Using immunoSEQ multiplex PCR, the repertoire was profiled, and TCRdb retains in-frame clones only, with some absent. The sample includes about 46,000 clones, about four fifths of them seen just once. The sequenced sample was peripheral blood mononuclear cells, obtained before any cancer treatment. Source of these receptors: a man aged 40 to 69 with stage III lung adenocarcinoma. Both conserved end residues are part of each CDR3. D genes are given only for firm matches. The size field is filled for only some rows; it gives once, few, many or a size class.

V: TRBV6-6; D: -; J: TRBJ2-5; size: -; DNA: TGTGCCAGCAGGAGGGACGGGAAAGAGACCCAGTACTTC; CDR3: CASRRDGKETQYF
V: TRBV30; D: TRBD1; J: TRBJ2-1; size: few; DNA: TGTGCCTGGGGACAGGCTTGGAAGTTCTTC; CDR3: CAWGQAWKFF
V: TRBV6-5; D: TRBD2; J: TRBJ2-4; size: -; DNA: TGTGCCAGCAGACGACTAGCGGAAGGGAACATTCAGTACTTC; CDR3: CASRRLAEGNIQYF
V: TRBV29-1; D: -; J: TRBJ2-5; size: -; DNA: TGCAGCGTTGAAGATCAAAATGCCAGGACGGTGGAGACCCAGTACTTC; CDR3: CSVEDQNARTVETQYF
V: TRBV27; D: -; J: TRBJ2-3; size: -; DNA: TGTGCCAGCAGTAGGCGGGGTTCAGATACGCAGTATTTT; CDR3: CASSRRGSDTQYF
V: TRBV2; D: -; J: TRBJ2-5; size: -; DNA: TGTGCCAGCAGTGAAGACACCTACCAAGAGACCCAGTACTTC; CDR3: CASSEDTYQETQYF
V: TRBV7-6; D: TRBD1; J: TRBJ2-7; size: -; DNA: TGTGCCAGCAGCCTTGGACAGGGAACCTACGAGCAGTACTTC; CDR3: CASSLGQGTYEQYF
V: TRBV5-6; D: -; J: TRBJ2-7; size: -; DNA: TGTGCCAGCAGCTTAATACACAGGGAGTACGAGCAGTACTTC; CDR3: CASSLIHREYEQYF
V: TRBV28; D: -; J: TRBJ2-5; size: -; DNA: TGTGCCAGCAGTGGGCCCTCCGGGTGGCAAGAGACCCAGTACTTC; CDR3: CASSGPSGWQETQYF
V: TRBV7-8; D: -; J: TRBJ1-2; size: -; DNA: TGTGCCAGCAGCTTGTATCGGGACATTTCGAACTATGGCTACACCTTC; CDR3: CASSLYRDISNYGYTF
V: TRBV5-4; D: TRBD2; J: TRBJ2-1; size: -; DNA: TGTGCCAGCAGCTTGGGTCCGGGCGGGGGGCCATACAATGAGCAGTTCTTC; CDR3: CASSLGPGGGPYNEQFF
V: TRBV19; D: -; J: TRBJ2-5; size: -; DNA: TGTGCCAGTAGTCCGATTTCATGGGGAGAGACCCAGTACTTC; CDR3: CASSPISWGETQYF
V: TRBV4-1; D: TRBD2; J: TRBJ2-5; size: -; DNA: TGCGCCAGCAGCCTGGGGACTACCCAAGAGACCCAGTACTTC; CDR3: CASSLGTTQETQYF
V: TRBV27; D: TRBD1; J: TRBJ2-7; size: -; DNA: TGTGCCAGCAGTTTTTCTACCGGGACAGGGGCCGAGCAGTACTTC; CDR3: CASSFSTGTGAEQYF